This TCR beta chain was obtained from a study of OX40 agonist ivuxolimab in advanced cancers. V lost 3 bases, J lost 6 bases, and 6 bases stayed unmatched. In germline, CDR1 is SEHNR, CDR2 FQNEAQ (reference sequence). The CDR3 is 15 residues long. Only in-frame clones appear in the TCRdb table, and some are missing; sequencing was by immunoSEQ multiplex PCR. The repertoire holds some 43,000 clones, with just under 95% as singletons. The timepoints at which blood was sampled were baseline, cycle 4 day 1, and cycle 7 day 1. The chain links TRBV7-9 to TRBJ2-1; 9 bases are a match to TRBD1. The source was CD4+ or CD8+ T cells sorted from blood, collected in a trial of the OX40 agonist ivuxolimab. The sequence derives from an adult with an advanced solid tumor such as melanoma, head and neck, liver or kidney cancer. In nucleotides, the CDR3 is TGTGCCAGCAGCTTCCGGGACAGGGCGAGCAATGAGCAGTTCTTC. This sequence encodes CASSFRDRASNEQFF.